The 16 T cell receptor beta chains below all came from one sample that was sequenced in a study of T-cell memory formation after mild COVID-19. TCRdb re-analysed the 5' RACE reads in MiXCR, keeping a single row per CDR3 protein. There are 430,000 or so distinct CDR3 sequences in the sample; about 23% occur only once, and approximately 12% lies in the top ten. Sequenced input: PBMCs or a T cell subset sorted from them (not recorded which). These TCRs come from an adult woman who had mild COVID-19 (a few samples of this study predate the infection). Cell type and time point are not known.

This clonotype was counted a few times. This chain joins TRBV10-3 and TRBJ2-3, with 7 bases identical to TRBD2. CDR1 is ENHRY, CDR2 SYGVKD, per germline. The CDR3 covers 14 residues. The junction had 5 bases not matched to a gene; V was cut back by 4 bases and J by 4 bases. CDR3 amino acids: CAISAAGVPDTQYF. The CDR3 nucleotides read TGTGCCATCAGTGCGGCGGGAGTCCCAGATACGCAGTATTTT.

The chain couples TRBV19 to TRBJ2-5, with TRBD2 as a possible D gene (6 bases). This CDR3 has 16 residues. V was shortened by 3 bases and J by 4 bases, with 18 bases between the two germline ends. Germline V CDR1 and CDR2: LNHDA, SQIVND (reference sequence). The CDR3 bases are TGTGCCAGTAGTATTTATAGGGCGCGGAGGGGAGAGACCCAGTACTTC. It codes for CASSIYRARRGETQYF.

This sequence joins TRBV4-2 and TRBJ2-6; unclear D gene. The CDR3 spans 16 residues. Deletions cut 0 bases from V and 0 bases from J, with 6 bases between. CDR1 and CDR2 (germline): LGHNA, YNFKEQ. The CDR3 DNA follows: TGTGCCAGCAGCCAAGACAGGACCTCTGGGGCCAACGTCCTGACTTTC. Translation: CASSQDRTSGANVLTF.

This clonotype was found a few times. This chain connects TRBV5-1 to TRBJ2-3; the D gene could be TRBD1 or TRBD2 (5 bases each). This CDR3 is 13 amino acids long. V was pared by 5 bases and J by 3 bases, with 10 bases between. Looked up from germline, CDR1 is SGHRS and CDR2 is YFSETQ. The CDR3 loop reads CASRVGETDTQYF. DNA of the CDR3: TGCGCCAGCAGAGTGGGGGAGACAGATACGCAGTATTTT.

The rearrangement links TRBV30 to TRBJ2-3; weak D call: TRBD1 (6 bases). The CDR3 runs to 15 residues. Trimming stripped 2 bases from V and 0 bases from J, with 12 bases between. Germline lookup yields CDR1 GTSNPN and CDR2 SVGIG (reference sequence). CDR3 sequence reads: CAWSQDSPSTDTQYF. CDR3 in DNA: TGTGCCTGGAGTCAGGACAGCCCTAGCACAGATACGCAGTATTTT.

V gene TRBV27 combines with J gene TRBJ1-1; 9 nucleotides align to TRBD1. With 5 bases clipped from V and 1 base from J, the junction kept 5 bases outside the gene matches. CDR3 length: 15 amino acids. Germline lookup yields CDR1 MNHEY and CDR2 SMNVEV (reference sequence). CDR3 nucleotide sequence: TGTGCCAGCAGTAGAGGGACAGGGAGGAACACTGAAGCTTTCTTT. Translated: CASSRGTGRNTEAFF.

CDR3 sequence (DNA): TGTGCCAGCAGCTTAGATGGACTAGCGGGGGGCACTTCCACAGATACGCAGTATTTT. This gives the protein CASSLDGLAGGTSTDTQYF. The gene calls are TRBV11-2 and TRBJ2-3; 14 bases map to TRBD2. V lost 0 bases to trimming and J lost 2 bases; unmatched junction nucleotides: 7. Germline assignment: CDR1 SGHAT and CDR2 FQNNGV. The length of the CDR3 is 19 residues.

This chain uses TRBV15 with TRBJ2-1, with D perhaps matching TRBD2 (6 bases). V lost 2 bases to trimming and J lost 2 bases, with 16 bases between them. The CDR3 is 17 amino acids. CDR1 and CDR2 (germline): LNHNV, YYDKDF (reference sequence). DNA of the CDR3: TGTGCCACCAGCAGATTCGCGGGACCTAAGGCCTACAATGAGCAGTTCTTC. This gives the protein CATSRFAGPKAYNEQFF.

V is TRBV29-1 and J is TRBJ2-2; TRBD1 or TRBD2 may be the D gene (5 bases each). The CDR3 is 15 residues long. V was trimmed by 4 bases and J by 4 bases, leaving 16 bases between them. CDR1 is SQVTM, CDR2 ANQGSEA, per germline. The CDR3 reads CSVGGAQGPTGELFF. CDR3 coding DNA: TGCAGCGTTGGGGGTGCCCAGGGACCCACCGGGGAGCTGTTTTTT.

In this sample, this clonotype turned up once. The J gene is TRBJ2-3, the V gene TRBV6-5; D assignment may be TRBD1 or TRBD2 (5 bases each). The CDR3 has 16 amino acids. The V gene's germline CDR1 is MNHEY and CDR2 SVGAGI. The germline V and J ends were trimmed by 6 bases and 0 bases, with 16 bases remaining between them. CDR3 sequence reads: CASSPYGASSTDTQYF. CDR3 nucleotide sequence: TGTGCCAGCAGCCCCTACGGGGCCTCTAGCACAGATACGCAGTATTTT.

This clonotype turned up a few times. The rearrangement joins TRBV7-8 to TRBJ2-1; 11 nucleotides agree with TRBD2. Germline trimming cut 1 base from V and 5 bases from J; bases unmatched to any gene: 4. CDR1 is SGHVS, CDR2 FQNEAQ, per germline. This CDR3 comprises 16 residues. CDR3 loop: CASSLGQLAGDNEQFF. The DNA of the CDR3 is TGTGCCAGCAGCTTAGGTCAACTAGCGGGAGACAATGAGCAGTTCTTC. The full variable domain, in which reference TRBV7-8 and TRBJ2-1 provide the parts outside the CDR3, is GAGVSQSPRYKVAKRGQDVALRCDPISGHVSLFWYQQALGQGPEFLTYFQNEAQLDKSGLPSDRFFAERPEGSVSTLKIQRTQQEDSAVYLCASSLGQLAGDNEQFFGPGTRLTVL.

This chain uses TRBV10-3 with TRBJ2-5; maybe TRBD1 (5 bases). The germline V gene encodes CDR1 ENHRY and CDR2 SYGVKD. This CDR3 is 13 amino acids long. Trimming removed 4 bases at V and 3 bases at J, with 9 bases between. For the CDR3, the DNA is TGTGCCATCAGTGTGGACACGAAAGAGACCCAGTACTTC. Its protein product is CAISVDTKETQYF.

V usage is TRBV4-2 and J usage is TRBJ2-7; 9 positions agree with TRBD1. This CDR3 comprises 16 residues. Looked up from germline, CDR1 is LGHNA and CDR2 is YNFKEQ. V lost 3 bases and J lost 2; bases outside the gene matches: 8. The DNA of the CDR3 is TGTGCCAGCAGCCACTCTTCGAGGGACAGGGCCTACGAGCAGTACTTC. Translating gives CASSHSSRDRAYEQYF.

The chain employs TRBV7-2 and TRBJ2-3, with a tentative D call TRBD1 (5 bases). This CDR3 has 18 residues. Trimming stripped 8 bases from V and 2 bases from J, with 26 bases between. Per germline, CDR1 SGHTA and CDR2 FQGNSA. The CDR3 region is CASCSLPWGTNYTDTQYF. As DNA, the CDR3 is TGTGCCAGCTGCTCTTTGCCGTGGGGCACTAACTACACAGATACGCAGTATTTT. The variable domain in full, with the rest retrieved from reference TRBV7-2 and TRBJ2-3, is GAGVSQSPSNKVTEKGKDVELRCDPISGHTALYWYRQSLGQGLEFLIYFQGNSAPDKSGLPSDRFSAERTGGSVSTLTIQRTQQEDSAVYLCASCSLPWGTNYTDTQYFGPGTRLTVL.

J is TRBJ2-2 and V is TRBV6-5; D may match TRBD1 or TRBD2 (6 bases each). The CDR3 has 17 amino acids. V was cut by 0 bases and J by 2 bases, with 13 bases left in between. Germline V gene lookup returns CDR1 MNHEY and CDR2 SVGAGI. CDR3 sequence (DNA): TGTGCCAGCAGTTACTCGAACCGGGGGCATAACACCGGGGAGCTGTTTTTT. Protein sequence: CASSYSNRGHNTGELFF.

This clonotype has more than one count but fewer than ten. The chain couples TRBV12-3 or TRBV12-4 to TRBJ1-1, with TRBD1 as a possible D gene (5 bases). The CDR3 is 13 amino acids. V dropped 6 bases and J dropped 5 bases, with 13 bases sitting between them. The CDR3 sequence is CASSNLQGTEAFF. CDR3 bases: TGTGCCAGCAGCAACCTCCAGGGTACTGAAGCTTTCTTT.